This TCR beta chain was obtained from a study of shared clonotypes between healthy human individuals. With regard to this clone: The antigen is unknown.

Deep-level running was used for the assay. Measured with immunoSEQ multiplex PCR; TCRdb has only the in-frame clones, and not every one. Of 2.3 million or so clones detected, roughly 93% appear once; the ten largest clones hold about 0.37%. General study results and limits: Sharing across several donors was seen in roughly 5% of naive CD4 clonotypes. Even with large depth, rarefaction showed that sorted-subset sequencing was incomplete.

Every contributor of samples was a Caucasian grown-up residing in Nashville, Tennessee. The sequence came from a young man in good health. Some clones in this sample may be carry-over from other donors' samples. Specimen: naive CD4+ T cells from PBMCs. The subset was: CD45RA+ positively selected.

The CDR3 sequence is CASSLDPQATGYTF. CDR3 coding DNA: TGTGCCAGCAGCTTGGACCCCCAGGCAACTGGCTACACCTTC. The chain carries TRBV5-4 and TRBJ1-2; D is ambiguous. Germline CDR1 and CDR2: SGHNT and YYREEE (reference sequence). V lost 0 bases and J lost 7, with 13 bases in between. The CDR3 extends over 14 amino acids.